The present T cell receptor (beta chain) was sequenced within a study of blood T cell repertoires in COVID-19. Using immunoSEQ multiplex PCR, the repertoire was profiled, and TCRdb retains in-frame clones only, with some absent. The sample has 190,000 or so clones, more than 75% seen once. The CDR3 length is 13 residues. The trim removed 5 bases at V and 9 bases at J, leaving 7 bases unmatched. CDR1 and CDR2 (germline): MNHEY, SVGAGI. The receptor was derived from a woman between 25 and 40 years old who had recovered from COVID-19. The rearrangement links TRBV6-5 to TRBJ1-5; 7 bases are shared with TRBD1. The sample taken for sequencing was PBMCs or T cells enriched from blood (not recorded which). Written as DNA, the CDR3 is TGTGCCAGCAGTCTGACAGGGCGGCCGCCCCAGCATTTT. It translates to CASSLTGRPPQHF.